One and the same sample provided the 10 T cell receptor beta chains below, sequenced in a study of PD-1 blockade in mismatch repair-deficient tumors. Produced via immunoSEQ multiplex PCR; TCRdb's table is partial and in-frame only. The data show around 100,000 clones, 70% to 85% seen once. The source material was peripheral blood, sampled about 33 weeks after starting pembrolizumab. Receptors were obtained from an adult with mismatch repair-deficient cancer.

Remarks on this clone: With a much larger clone just one base away, this may be a read error. Additional DNA sequences in this sample encode the identical CDR3. The chain combines TRBV11-3 with TRBJ2-1; 10 bases fit TRBD2. The V segment lost 1 base and the J segment 3 bases; nucleotides outside the gene matches: 9. CDR1 and CDR2 from the germline V gene are SGHNT and YENEEA. CDR3 length: 18 residues. The CDR3 protein is CASSLGGGSGGGYNEQFF. CDR3 coding DNA: TGTGCCAGCAGCTTAGGAGGTGGGAGCGGGGGGGGCTACAATGAGCAGTTCTTC.

This chain uses TRBV11-3 with TRBJ2-7, with TRBD2 as a possible D gene (6 bases). This CDR3 has 14 amino acids. The V gene lost 0 bases and the J gene lost 7 bases, with 13 bases spanning the gap. Germline CDR1 reads SGHNT; CDR2 reads YENEEA. The DNA for the CDR3 is TGTGCCAGCAGCTTAGATGGGCGGGGTCCGGAGCAGTACTTC. Its protein is CASSLDGRGPEQYF.

The chain employs TRBV29-1 and TRBJ2-5; possible D gene TRBD1, 6 bases. The CDR3 consists of 13 residues. Germline CDR1 and CDR2: SQVTM and ANQGSEA. V gave up 6 bases and J gave up 1 base, with 12 bases separating them. CDR3 DNA: TGCAGCGTGGCTGGACAGACCCAAGAGACCCAGTACTTC. Residues: CSVAGQTQETQYF.

The sample holds one count of this clone. J is TRBJ2-7 and V is TRBV9, with 7 bases aligning to TRBD2. Trimming removed 4 bases from V and 2 bases from J; junction bases left unmatched: 6. Germline CDR1 is SGDLS and CDR2 is YYNGEE. This CDR3 region has 14 residues. CDR3 DNA sequence: TGTGCCAGCAGCCAGGCCGGGACTACCTACGAGCAGTACTTC. Translating gives CASSQAGTTYEQYF.

The chain employs TRBV7-2 and TRBJ2-1; 10 bases map to TRBD2. The germline gives CDR1 SGHTA, CDR2 FQGNSA. The CDR3 sequence is 15 residues long. Trimming removed 5 bases from V and 6 bases from J; junction bases left unmatched: 7. CDR3 DNA: TGTGCCAGCAGCCTTCTAGCGGGAGCCGGCAATGAGCAGTTCTTC. Its protein is CASSLLAGAGNEQFF.

This chain joins TRBV2 and TRBJ2-7, with 10 bases fitting TRBD1. This CDR3 spans 13 amino acids. Trimming removed 6 bases from V and 6 bases from J; junction bases left unmatched: 5. The germline gives CDR1 SNHLY, CDR2 FYNNEI. The DNA of the CDR3 is TGTGCCAGCAGATTGGACAGGGGGTCCGAGCAGTACTTC. It codes for CASRLDRGSEQYF.

This chain links TRBV7-2 with TRBJ1-1, with a tentative D call TRBD1 (6 bases). The V gene's germline CDR1 is SGHTA and CDR2 FQGNSA. V was clipped by 1 base and J by 1 base, with 13 bases between them. CDR3 length: 16 amino acids. This chain's CDR3 is CASSLDPGVGNTEAFF. The CDR3 coding sequence is TGTGCCAGCAGCTTAGATCCAGGGGTGGGGAACACTGAAGCTTTCTTT.

The rearrangement uses TRBV12-5 and TRBJ2-2; weak D call: TRBD2 (6 bases). The CDR3 runs to 16 residues. The V gene lost 4 bases and the J gene lost 3 bases, with 15 bases spanning the gap. CDR1 is LGHNT, CDR2 FRNRAP, per germline. In DNA form, the CDR3 reads TGTGCTAGTGGTTCGGACAAGCGGGCTTACACCGGGGAGCTGTTTTTT. The encoded protein is CASGSDKRAYTGELFF.

J is TRBJ2-7 and V is TRBV9, with 11 bases identical to TRBD2. J lost 5 bases, V lost 4 bases, and 8 bases had no gene match. The CDR3 consists of 15 residues. The germline V gene encodes CDR1 SGDLS and CDR2 YYNGEE. This CDR3 is CASSPTSGGHDEQYF. DNA of the CDR3: TGTGCCAGCAGCCCAACTAGCGGGGGACATGACGAGCAGTACTTC.

J is TRBJ2-1 and V is TRBV19, with 9 bases aligning to TRBD1. Unmatched junction bases numbered 3, after V lost 6 bases and J lost 0 bases. Germline values: CDR1 LNHDA, CDR2 SQIVND (reference sequence). This CDR3 region has 15 residues. The CDR3 sequence is CASRPQGASYNEQFF. CDR3 DNA: TGTGCCAGTAGACCACAGGGGGCCTCCTACAATGAGCAGTTCTTC.